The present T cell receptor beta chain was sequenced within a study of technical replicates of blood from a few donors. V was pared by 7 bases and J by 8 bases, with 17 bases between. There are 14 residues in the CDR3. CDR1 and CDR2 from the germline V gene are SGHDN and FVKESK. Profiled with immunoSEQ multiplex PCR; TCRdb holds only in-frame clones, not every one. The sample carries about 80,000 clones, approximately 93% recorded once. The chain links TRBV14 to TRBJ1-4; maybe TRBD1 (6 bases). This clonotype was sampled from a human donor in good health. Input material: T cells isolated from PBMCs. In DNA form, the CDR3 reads TGTGCCAGCACCCAGCGAGGGGGTAGCGAAAAACTGTTTTTT. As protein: CASTQRGGSEKLFF.